This T cell receptor (beta chain) was identified in a study of early T cells in non-severe SARS-CoV-2 infection. TCRdb passed the 5' RACE reads through MiXCR, listing each CDR3 protein once. The data show roughly 28,000 distinct CDR3 sequences, roughly 5% seen once. This CDR3 has 13 residues. V was cut by 4 bases and J by 5 bases, with 9 bases left in between. Germline assignment: CDR1 SGHRS and CDR2 YFSETQ. This clonotype was recorded at least ten times. Source material: whole blood. This TCR came from an adult who was a healthcare worker with PCR-confirmed SARS-CoV-2 infection or an uninfected control (not recorded which). The genes are TRBV5-1 and TRBJ2-2, with D unresolved. The CDR3 bases are TGCGCCAGCAGCCCAACAGTAACCGGGGAGCTGTTTTTT. Translating gives CASSPTVTGELFF. Together with reference TRBV5-1 and TRBJ2-2, the CDR3 gives the full variable domain: KAGVTQTPRYLIKTRGQQVTLSCSPISGHRSVSWYQQTPGQGLQFLFEYFSETQRNKGNFPGRFSGRQFSNSRSEMNVSTLELGDSALYLCASSPTVTGELFFGEGSRLTVL.